This T cell receptor (beta chain) stems from a study of T cell responses to AZD1222 COVID-19 vaccine. Whole-study findings and limits: Across the whole spike, CD4 TCRs peaked at regions 160-218 and 743-854.

The CDR3 has 12 amino acids. V lost 5 bases and J lost 7, with 11 bases in between. Assay: immunoSEQ multiplex PCR; the TCRdb copy retains only in-frame clones and omits some. The data contain some 120,000 clones, roughly 89% of them singletons. Note on this clone: The antigen is not known.

The receptor's source is an adult in good health. V usage is TRBV12-3 or TRBV12-4 and J usage is TRBJ1-2; the D gene is possibly TRBD1 (5 bases). Source: peripheral blood, taken on day 0 of MenACWY control vaccination. CDR3 residues: CASSLAGTGYTF. In DNA form, the CDR3 reads TGTGCCAGCAGTCTCGCCGGGACTGGCTACACCTTC.